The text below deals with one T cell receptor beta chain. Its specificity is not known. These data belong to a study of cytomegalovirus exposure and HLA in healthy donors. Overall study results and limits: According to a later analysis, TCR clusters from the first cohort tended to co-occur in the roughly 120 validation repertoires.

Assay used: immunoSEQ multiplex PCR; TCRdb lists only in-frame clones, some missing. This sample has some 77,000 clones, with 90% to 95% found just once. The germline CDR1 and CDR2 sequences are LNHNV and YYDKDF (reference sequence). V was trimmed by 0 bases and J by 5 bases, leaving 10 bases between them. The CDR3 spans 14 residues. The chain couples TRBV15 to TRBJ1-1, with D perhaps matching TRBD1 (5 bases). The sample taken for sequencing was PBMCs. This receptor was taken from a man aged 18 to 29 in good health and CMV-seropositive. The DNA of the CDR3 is TGTGCCACCAGCAGAGACAGGGTAGGGACTGAAGCTTTCTTT. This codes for CATSRDRVGTEAFF.